These 5 T cell receptor beta chains were all obtained from the same sample, sequenced in a study of monozygotic twins with inflammatory bowel disease. Each CDR3 protein gets one entry in TCRdb, which reprocessed the 5' RACE reads and gives no DNA. In all, the sample yields about 330,000 distinct CDR3 sequences. The sequenced sample consisted of blood. The receptors here all came from a human donor with ulcerative colitis or Crohn's disease, or a healthy co-twin of an affected twin (not recorded which).

The chain couples TRBV7-9 to TRBJ2-5. Germline V gene lookup returns CDR1 SEHNR and CDR2 FQNEAQ (reference sequence). This CDR3 has 12 residues. The CDR3 spells CASSPFYETQYF.

The rearrangement links TRBV6-2 or TRBV6-3 to TRBJ1-2; the TRBD1 assignment by TCRdb is unverifiable without DNA. Germline assignment: CDR1 MNHEY and CDR2 SVGEGT. There are 15 residues in the CDR3. This CDR3 is CASSLTDPDFYGYTF.

This chain connects TRBV20-1 to TRBJ1-6. The CDR3 totals 16 residues. Germline assignment: CDR1 DFQATT and CDR2 SNEGSKA (reference sequence). CDR3 residues: CSARFLGGVNNSPLHF.

The chain couples TRBV20-1 to TRBJ2-1. There are 13 residues in the CDR3. Germline V gene data show CDR1 as DFQATT and CDR2 as SNEGSKA (reference sequence). The chain's CDR3 is CSASEGPYNEQFF.

The chain carries TRBV29-1 and TRBJ2-5; TCRdb picks TRBD2, but there is no DNA to check that call. CDR1 is SQVTM and CDR2 is ANQGSEA in the germline V gene. The CDR3 loop spans 14 amino acids. This chain's CDR3 is CSAERLDRQETQYF.